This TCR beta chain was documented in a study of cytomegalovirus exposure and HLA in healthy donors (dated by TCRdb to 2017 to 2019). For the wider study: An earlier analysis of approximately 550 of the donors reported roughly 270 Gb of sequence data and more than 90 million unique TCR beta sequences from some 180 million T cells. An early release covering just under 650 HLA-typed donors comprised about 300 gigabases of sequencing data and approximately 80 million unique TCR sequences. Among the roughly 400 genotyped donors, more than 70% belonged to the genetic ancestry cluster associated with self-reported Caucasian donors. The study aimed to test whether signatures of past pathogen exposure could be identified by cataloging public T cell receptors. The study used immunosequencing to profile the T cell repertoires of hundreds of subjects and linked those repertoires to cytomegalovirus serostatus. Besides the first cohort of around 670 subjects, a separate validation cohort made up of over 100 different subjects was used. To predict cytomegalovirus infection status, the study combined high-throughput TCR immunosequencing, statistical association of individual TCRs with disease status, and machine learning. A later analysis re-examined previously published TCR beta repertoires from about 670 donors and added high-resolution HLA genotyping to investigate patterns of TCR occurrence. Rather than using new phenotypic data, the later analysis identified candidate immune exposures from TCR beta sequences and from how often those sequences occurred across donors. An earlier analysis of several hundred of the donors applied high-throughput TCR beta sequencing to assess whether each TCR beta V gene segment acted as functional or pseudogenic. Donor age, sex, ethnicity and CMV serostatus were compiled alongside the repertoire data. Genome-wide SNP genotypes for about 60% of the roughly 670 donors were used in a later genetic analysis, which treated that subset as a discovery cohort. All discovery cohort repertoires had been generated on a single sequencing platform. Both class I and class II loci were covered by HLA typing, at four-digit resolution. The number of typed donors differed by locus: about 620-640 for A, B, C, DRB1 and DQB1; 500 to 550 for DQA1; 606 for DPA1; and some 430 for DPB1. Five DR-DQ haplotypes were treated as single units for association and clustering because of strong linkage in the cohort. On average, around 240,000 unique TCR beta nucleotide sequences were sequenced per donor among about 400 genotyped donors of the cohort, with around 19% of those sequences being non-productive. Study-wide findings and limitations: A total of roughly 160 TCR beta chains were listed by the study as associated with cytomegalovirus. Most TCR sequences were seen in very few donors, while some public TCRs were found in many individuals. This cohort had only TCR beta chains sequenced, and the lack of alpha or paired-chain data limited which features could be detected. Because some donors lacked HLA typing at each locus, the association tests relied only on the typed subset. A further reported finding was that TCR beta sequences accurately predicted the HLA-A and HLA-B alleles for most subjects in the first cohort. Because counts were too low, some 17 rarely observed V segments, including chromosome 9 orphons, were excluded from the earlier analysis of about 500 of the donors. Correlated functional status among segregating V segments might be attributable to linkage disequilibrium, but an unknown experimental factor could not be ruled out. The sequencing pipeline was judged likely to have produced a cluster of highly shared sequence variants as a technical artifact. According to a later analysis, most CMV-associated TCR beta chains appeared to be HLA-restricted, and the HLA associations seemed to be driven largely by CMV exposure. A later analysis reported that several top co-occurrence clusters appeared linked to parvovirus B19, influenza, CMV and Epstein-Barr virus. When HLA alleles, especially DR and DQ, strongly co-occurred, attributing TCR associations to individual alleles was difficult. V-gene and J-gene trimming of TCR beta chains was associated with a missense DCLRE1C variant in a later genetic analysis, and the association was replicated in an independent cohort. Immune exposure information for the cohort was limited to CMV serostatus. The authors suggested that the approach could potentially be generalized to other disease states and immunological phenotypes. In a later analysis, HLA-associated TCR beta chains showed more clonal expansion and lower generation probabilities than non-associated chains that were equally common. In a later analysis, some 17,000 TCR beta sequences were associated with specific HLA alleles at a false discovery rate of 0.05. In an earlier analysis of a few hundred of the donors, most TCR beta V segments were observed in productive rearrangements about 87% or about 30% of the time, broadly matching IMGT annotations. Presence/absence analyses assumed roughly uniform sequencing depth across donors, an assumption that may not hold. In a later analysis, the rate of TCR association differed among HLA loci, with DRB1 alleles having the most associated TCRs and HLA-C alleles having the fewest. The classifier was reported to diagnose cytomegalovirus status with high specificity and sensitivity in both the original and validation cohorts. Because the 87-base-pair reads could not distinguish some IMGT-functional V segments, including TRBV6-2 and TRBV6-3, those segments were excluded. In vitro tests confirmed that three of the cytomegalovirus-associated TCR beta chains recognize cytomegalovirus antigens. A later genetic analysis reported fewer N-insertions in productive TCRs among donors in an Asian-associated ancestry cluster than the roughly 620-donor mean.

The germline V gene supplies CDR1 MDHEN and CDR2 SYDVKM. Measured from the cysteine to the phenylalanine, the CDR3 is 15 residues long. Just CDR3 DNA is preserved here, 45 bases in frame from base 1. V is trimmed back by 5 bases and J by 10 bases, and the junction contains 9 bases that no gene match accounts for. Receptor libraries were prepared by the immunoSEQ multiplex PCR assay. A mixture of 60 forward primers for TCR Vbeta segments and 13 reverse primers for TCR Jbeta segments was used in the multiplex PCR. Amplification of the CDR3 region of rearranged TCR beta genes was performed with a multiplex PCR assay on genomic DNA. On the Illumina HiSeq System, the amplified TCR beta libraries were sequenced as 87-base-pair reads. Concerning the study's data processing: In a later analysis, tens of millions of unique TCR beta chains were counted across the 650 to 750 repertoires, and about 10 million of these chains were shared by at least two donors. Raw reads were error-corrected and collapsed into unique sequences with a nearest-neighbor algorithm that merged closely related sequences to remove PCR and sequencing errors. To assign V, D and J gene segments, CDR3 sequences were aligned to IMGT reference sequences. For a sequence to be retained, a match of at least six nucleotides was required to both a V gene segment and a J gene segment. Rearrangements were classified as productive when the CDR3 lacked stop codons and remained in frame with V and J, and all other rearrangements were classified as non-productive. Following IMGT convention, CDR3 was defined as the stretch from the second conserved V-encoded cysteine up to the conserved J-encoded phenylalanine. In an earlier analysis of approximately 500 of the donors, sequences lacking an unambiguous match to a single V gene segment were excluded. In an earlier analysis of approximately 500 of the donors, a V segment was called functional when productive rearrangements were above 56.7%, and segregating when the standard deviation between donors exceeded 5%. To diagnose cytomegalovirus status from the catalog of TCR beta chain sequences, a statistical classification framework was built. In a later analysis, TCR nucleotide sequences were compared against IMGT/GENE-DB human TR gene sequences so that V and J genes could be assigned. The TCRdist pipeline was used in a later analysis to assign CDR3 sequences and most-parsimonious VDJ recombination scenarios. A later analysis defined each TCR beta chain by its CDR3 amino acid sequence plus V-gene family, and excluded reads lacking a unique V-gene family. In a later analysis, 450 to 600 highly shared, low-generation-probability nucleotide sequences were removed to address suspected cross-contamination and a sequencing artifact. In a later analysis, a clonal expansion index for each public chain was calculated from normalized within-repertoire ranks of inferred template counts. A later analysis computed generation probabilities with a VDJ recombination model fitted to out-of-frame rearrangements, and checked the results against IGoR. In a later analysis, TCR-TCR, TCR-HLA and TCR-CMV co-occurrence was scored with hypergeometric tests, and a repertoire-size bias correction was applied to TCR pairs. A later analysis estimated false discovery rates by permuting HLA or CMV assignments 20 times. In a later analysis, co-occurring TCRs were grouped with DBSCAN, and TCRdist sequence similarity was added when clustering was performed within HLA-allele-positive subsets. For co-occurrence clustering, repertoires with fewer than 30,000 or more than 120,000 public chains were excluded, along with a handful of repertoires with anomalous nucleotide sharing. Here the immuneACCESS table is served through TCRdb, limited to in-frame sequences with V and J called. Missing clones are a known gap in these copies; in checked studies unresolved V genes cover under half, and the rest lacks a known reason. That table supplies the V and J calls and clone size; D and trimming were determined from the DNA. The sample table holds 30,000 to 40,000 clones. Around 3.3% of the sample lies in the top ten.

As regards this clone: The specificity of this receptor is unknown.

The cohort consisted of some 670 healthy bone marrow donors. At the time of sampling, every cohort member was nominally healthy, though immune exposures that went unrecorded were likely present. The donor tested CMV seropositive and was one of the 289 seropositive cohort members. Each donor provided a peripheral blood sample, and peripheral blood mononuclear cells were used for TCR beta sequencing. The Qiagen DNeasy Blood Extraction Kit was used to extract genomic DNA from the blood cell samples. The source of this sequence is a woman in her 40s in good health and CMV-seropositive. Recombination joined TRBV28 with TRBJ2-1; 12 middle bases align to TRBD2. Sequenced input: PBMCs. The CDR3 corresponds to CASSTLAGGYAEQFF. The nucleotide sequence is TGTGCCAGCAGTACACTAGCGGGGGGCTACGCGGAGCAGTTCTTC.